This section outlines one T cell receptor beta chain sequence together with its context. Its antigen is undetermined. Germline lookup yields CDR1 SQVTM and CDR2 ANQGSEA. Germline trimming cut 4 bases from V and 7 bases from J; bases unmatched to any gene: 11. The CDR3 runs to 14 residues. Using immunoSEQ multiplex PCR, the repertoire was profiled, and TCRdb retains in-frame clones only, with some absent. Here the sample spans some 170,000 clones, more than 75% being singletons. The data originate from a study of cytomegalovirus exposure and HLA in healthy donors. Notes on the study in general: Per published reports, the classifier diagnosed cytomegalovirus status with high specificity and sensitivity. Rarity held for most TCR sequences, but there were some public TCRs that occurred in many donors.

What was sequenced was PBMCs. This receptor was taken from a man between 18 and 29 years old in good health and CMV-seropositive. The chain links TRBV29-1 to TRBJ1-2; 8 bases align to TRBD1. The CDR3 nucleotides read TGCAGCGTTGGGTCGCAGGGGGCGGAGGGTGGCTACACCTTC. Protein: CSVGSQGAEGGYTF.